The 20 T cell receptor beta chains listed next were all sequenced from one sample in a study of Graves' ophthalmopathy and Graves' hyperthyroidism. Amplification of the TCR beta CDR3 regions used RNA transcripts (as template). HTBI-primed first-round RT-PCR preceded second-round multiplex PCR. A single record per CDR3 protein comes from TCRdb applying MiXCR to the multiplex PCR reads. The data show 740,000 or so distinct CDR3 sequences, roughly two fifths seen once. Sequenced: peripheral blood. These receptors all come from an adult man with Graves' ophthalmopathy.

This clonotype occurred many times. V and J are TRBV9 and TRBJ2-2; 11 nucleotides agree with TRBD1. Germline V gives CDR1 SGDLS, CDR2 YYNGEE. The CDR3 has 15 residues. J gave up 3 bases and V 3 bases, and 1 base lay outside the gene matches. The DNA for the CDR3 is TGTGCCAGCAGCGAGGGACAGGGGGACACCGGGGAGCTGTTTTTT. This translates into CASSEGQGDTGELFF.

V and J are TRBV25-1 and TRBJ2-2; D is uncertain. Trimming left V 7 bases short and J 1 base short, with 4 bases between. The CDR3 runs to 12 residues. In germline, CDR1 is MGHDK, CDR2 SYGVNS. The CDR3 loop reads CASIKNTGELFF. CDR3 coding DNA: TGTGCCAGCATCAAGAACACCGGGGAGCTGTTTTTT.

This clonotype has a handful of counts. This chain links TRBV2 with TRBJ2-7; a possible D gene is TRBD1 (5 bases). The CDR3 sequence is 12 residues long. Germline assignment: CDR1 SNHLY and CDR2 FYNNEI. The V end was cut by 7 bases, the J end by 3 bases, with 10 bases between. The CDR3 nucleotides read TGTGCCAGCAAGGGGCTGGTCTACGAGCAGTACTTC. Its translation is CASKGLVYEQYF.

This clonotype was counted once. This chain links TRBV9 with TRBJ2-5; no reliable D call. The CDR3 covers 14 residues. Looked up from germline, CDR1 is SGDLS and CDR2 is YYNGEE. Trimming took off 4 bases at V and 5 bases at J, with 15 bases between the two ends. The CDR3 sequence is CASSILTQTETQYF. CDR3 nucleotides: TGTGCCAGCAGCATACTGACACAGACGGAGACCCAGTACTTC.

The chain has TRBV2 and TRBJ2-2; D assignment may be TRBD1 or TRBD2 (5 bases each). The CDR3 runs 17 residues. The germline gives CDR1 SNHLY, CDR2 FYNNEI. V gave up 6 bases and J gave up 3 bases, with 20 bases separating them. CDR3 loop: CASSPGRVGVDTGELFF. CDR3 DNA: TGTGCCAGCAGCCCGGGACGTGTGGGGGTGGACACCGGGGAGCTGTTTTTT.

About this clonotype itself: A much larger clone differs from this one at a single base, so this may be a read error. In nucleotides, the CDR3 is TGCAGCGTTGAAGGCCACGGCCACTATTCTGGGGGGCAGTACTTC. It yields the protein CSVEGHGHYSGGQYF. The chain carries TRBV29-1 and TRBJ2-7; D possibly matches TRBD1 or TRBD2 (5 bases each). Germline CDR1 reads SQVTM; CDR2 reads ANQGSEA. V was trimmed by 1 base and J by 9 bases, leaving 22 bases between them. The CDR3 is 15 residues long.

Remarks on this clonotype: Just one base apart from a much larger clone, this may be a read error. The gene calls are TRBV25-1 and TRBJ2-7; the D is unclear. From germline, CDR1 is MGHDK and CDR2 SYGVNS. The V and J ends lost 5 bases and 3 bases respectively, with 14 bases between them. The CDR3 extends over 14 amino acids. The CDR3, as DNA: TGTGCCAGCAGTCCAGACGGTTGGAACTACGAGCAGTACTTC. It yields the protein CASSPDGWNYEQYF.

This clonotype was found a few times. This chain joins TRBV11-2 and TRBJ2-7; D is ambiguous. Trimming removed 0 bases from V and 4 bases from J, with 13 bases in between. Per the germline V gene, CDR1 is SGHAT and CDR2 is FQNNGV. The length of the CDR3 is 15 residues. The CDR3 region has the DNA TGTGCCAGCAGCTTAGATCCGGGTTCAATTTACGAGCAGTACTTC. Translation gives CASSLDPGSIYEQYF.

A word on this clonotype: A much larger clone lies one base from this, so it may be a read error. The chain employs TRBV25-1 and TRBJ2-5, with 10 bases aligning to TRBD2. The germline V gene encodes CDR1 MGHDK and CDR2 SYGVNS. The V segment lost 2 bases and the J segment 1 base; nucleotides outside the gene matches: 13. This CDR3 is built from 19 residues. The CDR3 sequence is CASSEPAGGGGGTQETQYF. The CDR3 DNA follows: TGTGCCAGCAGTGAACCAGCGGGGGGGGGGGGAGGGACCCAAGAGACCCAGTACTTC.

This clonotype came up many times. The V gene is TRBV7-9, the J gene TRBJ1-6, with a weak D call TRBD1 (6 bases). Germline V gives CDR1 SEHNR, CDR2 FQNEAQ (reference sequence). V lost 4 bases and J lost 8, with 12 bases in between. This CDR3 is built from 14 residues. The CDR3 DNA is TGTGCCAGCAGCTCAACTAACAGGGATTCACCCCTCCACTTT. Protein product: CASSSTNRDSPLHF.

This sequence joins TRBV15 and TRBJ1-2; tentative D call: TRBD1 (5 bases). CDR3 length: 12 amino acids. Deletions cut 1 base from V and 14 bases from J, with 14 bases between. The germline gives CDR1 LNHNV, CDR2 YYDKDF (reference sequence). The CDR3 region is CATSRVVRVPTF. The CDR3 DNA follows: TGTGCCACCAGCAGAGTAGTCAGGGTGCCTACCTTC.

The CDR3 DNA reads TGTGCCAGCAGCTTAGATGGACCCGGGGAGCTGTTTTTT. Protein sequence: CASSLDGPGELFF. The chain joins TRBV7-9 to TRBJ2-2; D is ambiguous. The CDR3 loop spans 13 amino acids. Trimming took off 1 base at V and 6 bases at J, with 6 bases between the two ends. Germline V CDR1 and CDR2: SEHNR, FQNEAQ (reference sequence).

This rearrangement joins TRBV10-3 to TRBJ2-5; no clear D gene. CDR3 size: 12 residues. Germline V gives CDR1 ENHRY, CDR2 SYGVKD. The V end lost 2 bases, the J end lost 4 bases, and 5 bases lay between the germline ends. CDR3 bases: TGTGCCATCAGTGAGAACCTAGAGACCCAGTACTTC. The encoded protein is CAISENLETQYF.

The chain recombines TRBV10-1 with TRBJ1-1, with D possibly TRBD1 on 5 matching bases. This CDR3 is 16 amino acids long. In germline, CDR1 is WNHNN, CDR2 SYGVQD (reference sequence). With 0 bases removed from V and 7 bases from J, the gap between germline ends came to 18 bases. The CDR3 spells CASSESGGGGESEAFF. The CDR3 nucleotides are TGCGCCAGCAGTGAGTCGGGGGGGGGAGGTGAAAGTGAAGCTTTCTTT.

The chain is built from TRBV25-1 and TRBJ2-5; TRBD2 matches 11 bases. Germline-derived CDR1 and CDR2 are MGHDK and SYGVNS. The CDR3 is 15 amino acids. V lost 2 bases and J lost 5; bases outside the gene matches: 4. In DNA, the CDR3 is TGTGCCAGCAGTGAAACTAGCGGGGGCGTGGAGACCCAGTACTTC. This encodes CASSETSGGVETQYF.

The chain carries TRBV20-1 and TRBJ2-5, with a weak D call TRBD2 (7 bases). V shed 6 bases and J shed 7 bases, with 21 bases lying between them. This CDR3 is 14 amino acids long. The germline CDR1 and CDR2 sequences are DFQATT and SNEGSKA (reference sequence). CDR3 nucleotides: TGCAGTGCCCGCCGGGGGGCTCCTCCCGGGACCCAGTACTTC. Encoded protein: CSARRGAPPGTQYF.

This clonotype was picked up a small number of times. The chain has TRBV12-3 or TRBV12-4 and TRBJ2-5; TRBD2 might be the D (6 bases). The CDR3 has 15 residues. V lost 7 bases, J lost 5 bases, and 20 bases lay in between. DNA of the CDR3: TGTGCCAGCACCATCGGTATTTGGGGGGAGGAGACCCAGTACTTC. Encoded protein: CASTIGIWGEETQYF.

The J gene is TRBJ1-1, the V gene TRBV10-3; weak D call: TRBD1 (6 bases). This CDR3 contains 12 residues. CDR1 and CDR2 (germline): ENHRY, SYGVKD. The ends were cut back, 8 bases at V and 1 base at J, with 8 bases in the middle. CDR3 amino acids: CAISQGNTEAFF. DNA for the CDR3: TGTGCCATCTCACAGGGGAACACTGAAGCTTTCTTT.

Note on this clonotype: The CDR3 ends on some other residue instead of the conserved phenylalanine or tryptophan, so this is likely a read error. V is TRBV7-2 and J is TRBJ2-5; D gene ambiguous. In germline, CDR1 is SGHTA, CDR2 FQGNSA. With 5 bases removed from V and 0 bases from J, the gap between germline ends came to 4 bases. The CDR3 length is 12 residues. The CDR3 loop is CASSPDQETQYL. In nucleotides, the CDR3 is TGTGCCAGCAGCCCAGACCAAGAGACCCAGTACCTC.

The chain links TRBV24-1 to TRBJ1-5; 8 nucleotides match TRBD1. CDR3 length equals 16 residues. J gave up 4 bases and V 7 bases, and 11 bases lay outside the gene matches. Germline values: CDR1 KGHDR, CDR2 SFDVKD. The CDR3 nucleotides are TGTGCCACCAGCAGCAGAGATACAGGGGGAAATCAGCCCCAGCATTTT. The encoded protein is CATSSRDTGGNQPQHF.